A selection of T cell receptor beta chains follows, all from one sample in a study of blood T cell repertoires in COVID-19. Libraries were prepared by immunoSEQ multiplex PCR; TCRdb keeps only in-frame clonotypes and omits some of them. Altogether approximately 170,000 clones are present, around 80% being singletons, with the ten largest covering roughly 6%. The specimen was PBMCs or T cells enriched from blood (not recorded which). These receptor sequences come from a man aged 35-49 years who had recovered from COVID-19. Each CDR3 is given with its conserved first and last residue. The order of the fields is clone size, D gene, V gene, J gene, CDR3 DNA, CDR3 protein. A D gene is named only where the DNA matches it firmly. Not every row has a clone size; where given, it reads once, few, many or a size class.

>few|NA|TRBV6-5|TRBJ1-1
TGTGCCAGCAGTTATAAACAGGCTTACATGAACACTGAAGCTTTCTTT
CASSYKQAYMNTEAFF
>NA|NA|TRBV5-4|TRBJ2-2
TGTGCCAGCCGTGGGGGTGTGGGGGCTGGTACCGGGGAGCTGTTTTTT
CASRGGVGAGTGELFF
>NA|NA|TRBV6-5|TRBJ2-7
TGTGCCAGCAGGGCTACAGGGAAGGGGTCGGAGCAGTACTTC
CASRATGKGSEQYF
>NA|NA|TRBV5-1|TRBJ1-2
TGCGCCAGCAGCTTCAGGGGTTTGGGCTATGGCTACACCTTC
CASSFRGLGYGYTF
>NA|NA|TRBV3-1/TRBV3-2|TRBJ1-6
TGTGCCAGCAGCCGGACAGTTCTAGCCCCCCTCCACTTT
CASSRTVLAPLHF
>once|NA|TRBV7-9|TRBJ1-4
TGTGCCAGCAGCATTCAGGTGGGGCCTAATGAAAAACTGTTTTTT
CASSIQVGPNEKLFF
>NA|TRBD1|TRBV24-1|TRBJ1-3
TGTGCCCCGCCGGAGGGGGCGACGGGGGCTGGAAACACCATATATTTT
CAPPEGATGAGNTIYF
>NA|NA|TRBV5-1|TRBJ2-3
TGCGCCAGCAGCTTGCTGAGAGGGCAGGGCACAGATACGCAGTATTTT
CASSLLRGQGTDTQYF
>once|NA|TRBV7-9|TRBJ2-1
TGTGCCAGCAGCTTAAGTGGCAGCGCGTACAATGAGCAGTTCTTC
CASSLSGSAYNEQFF
>NA|NA|TRBV5-1|TRBJ1-5
TGCGCCAGCAGACCACAGGGTTTCCCGCCCCAGCATTTT
CASRPQGFPPQHF
>NA|NA|TRBV7-8|TRBJ1-6
TGTGCCAGCAGCTTAAATCAGGGGACTTCACCCCTCCACTTT
CASSLNQGTSPLHF
>NA|NA|TRBV5-1|TRBJ1-2
TGCGCCAGCACCGGAGCAGGGGATTCCTATGGCTACACCTTC
CASTGAGDSYGYTF
>NA|NA|TRBV7-3|TRBJ1-4
TGTGCCAGCAGCTTATCGGTCGCGGCCTGGCCGGAGACAGCTCCTAATGAAAAACTGTTTTTT
CASSLSVAAWPETAPNEKLFF
>few|NA|TRBV11-2|TRBJ1-4
TGTGCCAGCAGCTTAGTGGTCGGGACAACTAATGAAAAACTGTTTTTT
CASSLVVGTTNEKLFF
>NA|TRBD2|TRBV11-2|TRBJ2-7
TGTGCCAGCAGCCCGGGGGGACCCTACGAGCAGTACTTC
CASSPGGPYEQYF
>NA|TRBD1|TRBV7-9|TRBJ2-2
TGTGCCAGCAGCCAGCGGACAGGGGGCCACACCGGGGAGCTGTTTTTT
CASSQRTGGHTGELFF
>NA|TRBD2|TRBV27|TRBJ2-3
TGTGCCAGCAGTGCCGACGGGGGGACCGGAATAGATACGCAGTATTTT
CASSADGGTGIDTQYF